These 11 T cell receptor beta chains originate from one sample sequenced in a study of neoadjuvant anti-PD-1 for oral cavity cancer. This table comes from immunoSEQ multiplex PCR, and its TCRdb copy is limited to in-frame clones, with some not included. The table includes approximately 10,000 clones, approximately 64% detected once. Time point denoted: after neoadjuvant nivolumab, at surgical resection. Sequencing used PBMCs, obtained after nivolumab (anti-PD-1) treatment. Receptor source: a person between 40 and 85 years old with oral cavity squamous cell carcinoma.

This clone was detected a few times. This CDR3 reads CASSSLHRAAGELFF. CDR3 DNA: TGTGCCAGCAGCTCCTTACACAGGGCGGCCGGGGAGCTGTTTTTT. The rearrangement uses TRBV5-6 and TRBJ2-2; perhaps TRBD1 as D (6 bases). The V gene lost 3 bases and the J gene lost 6 bases, with 15 bases spanning the gap. CDR3 length: 15 amino acids. CDR1 and CDR2 from the germline V gene are SGHDT and YYEEEE.

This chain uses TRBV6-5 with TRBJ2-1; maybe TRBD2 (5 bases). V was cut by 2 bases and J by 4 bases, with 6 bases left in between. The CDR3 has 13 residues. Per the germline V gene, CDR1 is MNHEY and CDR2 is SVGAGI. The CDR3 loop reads CASSYAGYNEQFF. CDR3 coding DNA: TGTGCCAGCAGTTACGCGGGTTACAATGAGCAGTTCTTC.

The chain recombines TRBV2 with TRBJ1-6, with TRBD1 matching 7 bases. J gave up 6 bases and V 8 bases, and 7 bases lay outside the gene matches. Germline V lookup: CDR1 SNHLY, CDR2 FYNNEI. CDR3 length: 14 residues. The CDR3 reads CASFSTGANSPLHF. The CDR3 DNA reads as TGTGCCAGCTTCTCTACAGGGGCTAATTCACCCCTCCACTTT.

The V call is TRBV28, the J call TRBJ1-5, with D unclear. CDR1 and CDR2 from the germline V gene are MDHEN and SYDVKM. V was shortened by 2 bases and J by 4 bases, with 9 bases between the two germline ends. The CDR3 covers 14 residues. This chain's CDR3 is CASSLASANQPQHF. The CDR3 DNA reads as TGTGCCAGCAGTTTAGCCAGTGCAAATCAGCCCCAGCATTTT. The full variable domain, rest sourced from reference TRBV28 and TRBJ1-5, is DVKVTQSSRYLVKRTGEKVFLECVQDMDHENMFWYRQDPGLGLRLIYFSYDVKMKEKGDIPEGYSVSREKKERFSLILESASTNQTSMYLCASSLASANQPQHFGDGTRLSIL.

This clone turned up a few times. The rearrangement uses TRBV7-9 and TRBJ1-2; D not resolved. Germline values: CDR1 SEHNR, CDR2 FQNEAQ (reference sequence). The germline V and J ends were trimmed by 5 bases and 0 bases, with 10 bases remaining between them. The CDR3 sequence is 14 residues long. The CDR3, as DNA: TGTGCCAGCAGCACGGGCCGCACTAACTATGGCTACACCTTC. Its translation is CASSTGRTNYGYTF. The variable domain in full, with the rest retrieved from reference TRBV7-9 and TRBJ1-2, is DTGVSQNPRHKITKRGQNVTFRCDPISEHNRLYWYRQTLGQGPEFLTYFQNEAQLEKSRLLSDRFSAERPKGSFSTLEIQRTEQGDSAMYLCASSTGRTNYGYTFGSGTRLTVV.

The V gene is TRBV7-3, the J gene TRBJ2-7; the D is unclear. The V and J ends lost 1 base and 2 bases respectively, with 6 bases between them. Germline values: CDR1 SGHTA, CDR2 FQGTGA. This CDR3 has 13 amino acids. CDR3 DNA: TGTGCCAGCAGCTTAAATCCCGCCTACGAGCAGTACTTC. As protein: CASSLNPAYEQYF.

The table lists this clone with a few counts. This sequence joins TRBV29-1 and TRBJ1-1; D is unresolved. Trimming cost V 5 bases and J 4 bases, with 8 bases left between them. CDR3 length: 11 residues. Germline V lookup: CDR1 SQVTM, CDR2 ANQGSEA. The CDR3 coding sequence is TGCAGCGTTCCTCGGGGCACTGAAGCTTTCTTT. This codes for CSVPRGTEAFF.

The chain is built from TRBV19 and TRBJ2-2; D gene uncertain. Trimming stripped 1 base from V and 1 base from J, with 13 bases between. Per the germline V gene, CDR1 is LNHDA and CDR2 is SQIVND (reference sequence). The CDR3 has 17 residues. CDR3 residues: CASSIGAQRRNTGELFF. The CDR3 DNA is TGTGCCAGTAGTATAGGGGCCCAGCGACGGAACACCGGGGAGCTGTTTTTT.

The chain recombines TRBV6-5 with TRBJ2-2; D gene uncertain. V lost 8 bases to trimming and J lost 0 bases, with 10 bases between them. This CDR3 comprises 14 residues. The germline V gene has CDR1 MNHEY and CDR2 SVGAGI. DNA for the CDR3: TGTGCCAGCGGATCCACTACGAACACCGGGGAGCTGTTTTTT. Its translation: CASGSTTNTGELFF.

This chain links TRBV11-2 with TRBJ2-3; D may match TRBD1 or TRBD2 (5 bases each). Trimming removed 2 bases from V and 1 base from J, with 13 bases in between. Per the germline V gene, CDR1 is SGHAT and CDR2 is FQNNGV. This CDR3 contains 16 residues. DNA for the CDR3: TGTGCCAGCAGCTTAAGAGGGGCCTTTGGCACAGATACGCAGTATTTT. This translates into CASSLRGAFGTDTQYF.

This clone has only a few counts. CDR3 protein: CASSQEVGQAAYYGYTF. The CDR3 region has the DNA TGCGCCAGCAGCCAAGAGGTAGGACAGGCCGCCTACTATGGCTACACCTTC. This sequence joins TRBV4-1 and TRBJ1-2, with TRBD1 identical over 7 bases. This CDR3 contains 17 residues. Germline V gene data show CDR1 as MGHRA and CDR2 as YSYEKL. V shed 0 bases, J shed 3 bases, and the junction held 10 bases outside the gene matches.